This TCR beta chain was retrieved from a study of graft-versus-host responses after intestinal transplantation. This clone was counted a single time. Its cognate antigen is unknown. Findings of the study overall: Early after transplant, HvG declines were associated with peak levels of circulating GvH clones. Graft-donor T cell macrochimerism in patients accompanied high graft-versus-host to host-versus-graft clonal ratios in allografts. GvH clones were found in recipient marrow; some appeared first in ileum or blood.

Clones were read by immunoSEQ multiplex PCR, and TCRdb kept only the in-frame ones, dropping some. The data show roughly 85,000 clones, with approximately 89% seen just once and 6% to 9% held by the top ten. CDR3 length: 15 amino acids. From germline, CDR1 is SGHDT and CDR2 YYEEEE. The V segment lost 0 bases and the J segment 8 bases; nucleotides outside the gene matches: 7. Sequences were derived from unstimulated CD8+ T cells sorted from spleen or lymph node cells, sampled before transplant. This rearrangement joins TRBV5-6 to TRBJ1-2; 10 bases are a match to TRBD1. This clonotype was obtained from a human donor who was the organ donor for an intestinal transplant. The CDR3 loop is CASSLAGDRGFGYTF. In DNA form, the CDR3 reads TGTGCCAGCAGCTTGGCCGGGGACAGGGGATTCGGCTACACCTTC.